This T cell receptor beta chain was captured by sequencing in a study of cytomegalovirus exposure and HLA in healthy donors. Overall study results and limits: The classifier reportedly diagnosed cytomegalovirus status with high specificity and sensitivity. Presence/absence comparisons presumed near-even sequencing depth among donors.

This PCR relied on a set of 60 Vbeta primers and 13 Jbeta primers. Sequenced by immunoSEQ multiplex PCR; TCRdb stores in-frame clones only, minus some. Recorded for this sample: tens of thousands of clones. Turning to this clone: The antigen remains undetermined.

V lost 3 bases and J 6 bases, leaving 6 bases between the germline ends. Germline lookup yields CDR1 SNHLY and CDR2 FYNNEI. The CDR3 is 11 residues long. This clonotype originated in a male donor in good health and CMV-seropositive. This rearrangement joins TRBV2 to TRBJ2-7; a weak D match, TRBD2 (5 bases). The specimen was PBMCs. DNA of the CDR3: TGTGCCAGCAGTGACCGGGGCGAGCAGTACTTC. This translates into CASSDRGEQYF.